One T cell receptor (beta chain) is described in this entry. Its target is not known. TCRdb recomputed calls from the reads with MiXCR, one row per CDR3 protein. The sample yields about 400,000 distinct CDR3 sequences, roughly 36% seen once. This sample stems from a study of T cell repertoires in cytomegalovirus infection. Study overall: Recently identified HLA-C-restricted CMV epitopes and well-studied HLA-B-restricted CMV epitopes were used by the study. Based on public TCR beta signatures, there were indications of CMV infection and of a matching HLA type.

Overall study findings and caveats: Clonotype analysis showed dominance of the ex vivo response by HLA-C-restricted CMV-specific TCR beta clonotypes. Carriers of CMV and the relevant HLA type were discriminated by public TCR beta frequency.

The CDR3 is 20 residues long. Trimming removed 0 bases at V and 5 bases at J, with 28 bases between. Germline assignment: CDR1 MGHRA and CDR2 YSYEKL. The source was cultured PBMCs, collected from culture after CMV antigen stimulation. This receptor was obtained from a human donor in good health (CMV status not recorded). Some clones in this sample may be carry-over from other donors' samples. The V call is TRBV4-1, the J call TRBJ2-5; D not certain. The CDR3 DNA reads as TGCGCCAGCAGCCAAGATTTAATCTCTTCCAACAGCGAATTAAGGGAGACCCAGTACTTC. Translation: CASSQDLISSNSELRETQYF.